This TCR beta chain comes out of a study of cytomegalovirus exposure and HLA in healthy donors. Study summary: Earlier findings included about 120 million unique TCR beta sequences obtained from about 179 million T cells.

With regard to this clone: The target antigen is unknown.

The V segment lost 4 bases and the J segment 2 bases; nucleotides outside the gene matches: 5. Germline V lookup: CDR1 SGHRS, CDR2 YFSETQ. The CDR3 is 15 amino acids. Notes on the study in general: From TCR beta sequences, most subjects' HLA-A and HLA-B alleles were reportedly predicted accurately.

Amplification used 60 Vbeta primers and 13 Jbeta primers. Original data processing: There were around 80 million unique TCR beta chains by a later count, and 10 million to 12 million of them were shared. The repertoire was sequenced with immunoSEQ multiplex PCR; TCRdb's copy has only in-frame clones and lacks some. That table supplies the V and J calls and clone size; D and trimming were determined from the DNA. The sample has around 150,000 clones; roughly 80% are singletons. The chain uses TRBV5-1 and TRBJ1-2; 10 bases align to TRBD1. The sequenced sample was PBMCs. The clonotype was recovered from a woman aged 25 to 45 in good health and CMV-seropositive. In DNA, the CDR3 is TGCGCCAGCAGCCCGGGACAGGGGCGGAACTATGGCTACACCTTC. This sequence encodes CASSPGQGRNYGYTF.